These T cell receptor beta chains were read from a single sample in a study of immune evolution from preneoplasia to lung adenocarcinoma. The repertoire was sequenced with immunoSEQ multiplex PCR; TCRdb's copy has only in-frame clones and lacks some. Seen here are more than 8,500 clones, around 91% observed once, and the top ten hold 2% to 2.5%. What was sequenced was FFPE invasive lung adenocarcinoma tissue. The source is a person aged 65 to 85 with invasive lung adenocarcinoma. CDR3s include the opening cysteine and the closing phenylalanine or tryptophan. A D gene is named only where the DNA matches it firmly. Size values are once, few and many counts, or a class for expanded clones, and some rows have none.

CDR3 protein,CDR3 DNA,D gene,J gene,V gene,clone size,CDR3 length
CAWSVRVGIRGNEQYF,TGTGCCTGGAGTGTACGGGTTGGTATCCGGGGGAACGAGCAGTACTTC,.,TRBJ2-7,TRBV30,.,16
CASSQQGELFF,TGTGCCAGCAGCCAACAAGGGGAGCTGTTTTTT,.,TRBJ2-2,TRBV27,.,11
CAWSVLQDLNYGYTF,TGTGCCTGGAGTGTACTCCAGGACCTTAACTATGGCTACACCTTC,.,TRBJ1-2,TRBV30,.,15
CASSPGGLAGQETQYF,TGCGCCAGCAGCCCCGGAGGCCTAGCGGGACAAGAGACCCAGTACTTC,TRBD2,TRBJ2-5,TRBV5-1,once,16
CASNPSGTSYNEQFF,TGTGCCAGTAACCCTAGCGGGACTTCCTACAATGAGCAGTTCTTC,TRBD2,TRBJ2-1,TRBV19,.,15
CASSPYIQGNTEAFF,TGTGCCAGCAGCCCTTACATACAGGGGAACACTGAAGCTTTCTTT,.,TRBJ1-1,TRBV28,.,15
CASGPGLGGTDTQYF,TGTGCTAGTGGCCCGGGACTAGGAGGCACAGATACGCAGTATTTT,TRBD2,TRBJ2-3,TRBV12-5,.,15
CSAETGTYGYTF,TGCAGCGCAGAAACAGGGACTTATGGCTACACCTTC,.,TRBJ1-2,TRBV29-1,.,12
CASSLDRENTQYF,TGTGCCAGCAGCTTAGACAGGGAAAATACGCAGTATTTT,.,TRBJ2-3,TRBV7-8,.,13
CASSPLGSGDSYEQYF,TGTGCCAGCAGCCCCCTGGGTAGCGGGGACTCCTACGAGCAGTACTTC,TRBD2,TRBJ2-7,TRBV25-1,once,16
CASSEGGGLNSYEQYF,TGTGCCAGCAGTGAAGGCGGGGGACTGAACTCCTACGAGCAGTACTTC,TRBD2,TRBJ2-7,TRBV2,.,16
CASSLRLANQETQYF,TGTGCCAGCAGCTTACGGCTAGCGAACCAAGAGACCCAGTACTTC,.,TRBJ2-5,TRBV11-2,.,15
CASTLDRTYGYTF,TGTGCCAGCACCTTGGACAGGACCTATGGCTACACCTTC,TRBD1,TRBJ1-2,TRBV28,.,13
CASSPGGVETQYF,TGTGCCAGCTCACCAGGCGGGGTGGAGACCCAGTACTTC,.,TRBJ2-5,TRBV18,.,13
CASSLGPGSDTQYF,TGTGCCAGCAGCTTGGGTCCCGGTTCAGATACGCAGTATTTT,.,TRBJ2-3,TRBV5-4,.,14
CASSSDTLRSQPQHF,TGTGCCAGCAGCTCCGACACCTTGAGGAGTCAGCCCCAGCATTTT,.,TRBJ1-5,TRBV28,.,15
CASSLIPGAGETQYF,TGTGCCAGCAGTCTAATCCCAGGGGCGGGAGAGACCCAGTACTTC,.,TRBJ2-5,TRBV6-6,.,15
CASSRGGAWEQFF,TGTGCCAGCAGTCGAGGGGGGGCCTGGGAGCAGTTCTTC,.,TRBJ2-1,TRBV27,.,13
CASSFAGPVGETQYF,TGTGCCAGCAGCTTCGCAGGTCCCGTAGGAGAGACCCAGTACTTC,.,TRBJ2-5,TRBV7-8,.,15
CASSLAGATGELFF,TGTGCCAGCAGTTTAGCAGGGGCCACCGGGGAGCTGTTTTTT,.,TRBJ2-2,TRBV28,.,14
CASSYGPPETQYF,TGTGCCAGCAGCTACGGTCCCCCGGAGACCCAGTACTTC,.,TRBJ2-5,TRBV5-6,few,13
CAIKRGGLADTQYF,TGTGCCATCAAACGGGGGGGATTGGCAGATACGCAGTATTTT,TRBD2,TRBJ2-3,TRBV10-3,once,14
CASRTQFSTDTQYF,TGTGCCAGCAGGACTCAATTCAGCACAGATACGCAGTATTTT,.,TRBJ2-3,TRBV5-4,.,14
CASSPRTGQNYGYTF,TGTGCCAGCAGCCCCCGGACAGGGCAAAACTATGGCTACACCTTC,TRBD1,TRBJ1-2,TRBV9,.,15
CASSNQTSGWDMGETQYF,TGCGCCAGCAGTAATCAAACTAGCGGGTGGGATATGGGCGAGACCCAGTACTTC,TRBD2,TRBJ2-5,TRBV10-2,.,18
CASSLENTEAFF,TGTGCCAGCAGTCTGGAGAACACTGAAGCTTTCTTT,.,TRBJ1-1,TRBV6-6,.,12
CASSEHGTENTEAFF,TGTGCCAGCTCAGAACACGGGACGGAAAACACTGAAGCTTTCTTT,.,TRBJ1-1,TRBV18,.,15
CASSPLGEIETQYF,TGTGCCAGCTCACCCCTCGGGGAGATAGAGACCCAGTACTTC,.,TRBJ2-5,TRBV18,.,14
CASSPGTGVTIYF,TGTGCCAGCAGCCCCGGGACCGGGGTCACCATATATTTT,.,TRBJ1-3,TRBV9,few,13
CASITQRKAFF,TGTGCCAGCATTACACAGAGAAAAGCTTTCTTT,.,TRBJ1-1,TRBV6-6,.,11
CASSRETGETQYF,TGTGCCAGCTCACGGGAGACGGGGGAGACCCAGTACTTC,.,TRBJ2-5,TRBV18,few,13
CAIRTTMNTEAFF,TGTGCCATCAGGACCACAATGAACACTGAAGCTTTCTTT,.,TRBJ1-1,TRBV10-3,.,13
CASSRSSGNTIYF,TGTGCCAGCAGCCGGAGCTCTGGAAACACCATATATTTT,.,TRBJ1-3,TRBV11-2,.,13
CAHGGGLMNTEAFF,TGTGCCCACGGGGGCGGCCTCATGAACACTGAAGCTTTCTTT,.,TRBJ1-1,TRBV21-1,once,14
CASSYRENPYQETQYF,TGTGCCAGCAGCTACCGGGAGAATCCCTACCAAGAGACCCAGTACTTC,.,TRBJ2-5,TRBV11-2,.,16
CASFGGAGNTIYF,TGTGCCAGCTTTGGGGGAGCTGGAAACACCATATATTTT,.,TRBJ1-3,TRBV7-9,.,13